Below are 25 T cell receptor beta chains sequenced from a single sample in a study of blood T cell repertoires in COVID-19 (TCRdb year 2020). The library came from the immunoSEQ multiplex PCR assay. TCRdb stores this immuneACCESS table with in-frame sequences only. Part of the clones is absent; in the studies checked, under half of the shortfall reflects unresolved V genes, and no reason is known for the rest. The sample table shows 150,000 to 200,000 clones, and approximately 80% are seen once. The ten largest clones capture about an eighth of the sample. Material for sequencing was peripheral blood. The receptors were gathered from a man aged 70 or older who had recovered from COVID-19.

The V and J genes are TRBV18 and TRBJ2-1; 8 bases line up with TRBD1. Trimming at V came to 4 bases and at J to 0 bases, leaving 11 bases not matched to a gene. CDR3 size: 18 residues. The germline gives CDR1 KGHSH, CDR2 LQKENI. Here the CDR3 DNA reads TGTGCCAGCTCACTCAGTTGGACAGGGACAACCTCCTACAATGAGCAGTTCTTC. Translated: CASSLSWTGTTSYNEQFF.

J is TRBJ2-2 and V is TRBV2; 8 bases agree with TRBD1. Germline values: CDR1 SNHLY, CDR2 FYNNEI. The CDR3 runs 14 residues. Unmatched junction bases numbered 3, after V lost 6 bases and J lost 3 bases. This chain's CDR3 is CASRETGDTGELFF. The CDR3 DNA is TGTGCCAGCAGAGAGACAGGGGACACCGGGGAGCTGTTTTTT.

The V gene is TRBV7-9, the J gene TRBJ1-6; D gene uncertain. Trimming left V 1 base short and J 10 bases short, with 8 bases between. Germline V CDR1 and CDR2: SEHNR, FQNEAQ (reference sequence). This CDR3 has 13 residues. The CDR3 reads CASSLERRSPLHF. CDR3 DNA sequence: TGTGCCAGCAGCTTAGAGAGGAGATCACCCCTCCACTTT.

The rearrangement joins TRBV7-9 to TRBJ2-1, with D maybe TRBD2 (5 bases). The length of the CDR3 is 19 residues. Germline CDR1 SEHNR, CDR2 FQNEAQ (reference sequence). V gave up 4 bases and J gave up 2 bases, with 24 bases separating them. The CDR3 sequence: CASSSDLRGERPTYNEQFF. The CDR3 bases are TGTGCCAGCAGCTCCGATCTCCGGGGAGAGCGACCTACCTACAATGAGCAGTTCTTC.

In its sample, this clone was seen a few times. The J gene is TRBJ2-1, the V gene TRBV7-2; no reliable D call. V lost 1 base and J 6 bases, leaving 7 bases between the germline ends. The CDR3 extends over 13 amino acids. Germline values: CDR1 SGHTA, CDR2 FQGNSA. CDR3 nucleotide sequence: TGTGCCAGCAGCTTAGTAGTCCCCAATGAGCAGTTCTTC. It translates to CASSLVVPNEQFF.

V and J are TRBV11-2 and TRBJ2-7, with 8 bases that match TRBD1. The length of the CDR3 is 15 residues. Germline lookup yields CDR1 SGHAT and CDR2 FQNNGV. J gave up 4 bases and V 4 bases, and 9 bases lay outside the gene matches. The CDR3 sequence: CASSWKPGQDYEQYF. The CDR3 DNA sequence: TGTGCCAGCAGCTGGAAACCGGGACAGGATTACGAGCAGTACTTC.

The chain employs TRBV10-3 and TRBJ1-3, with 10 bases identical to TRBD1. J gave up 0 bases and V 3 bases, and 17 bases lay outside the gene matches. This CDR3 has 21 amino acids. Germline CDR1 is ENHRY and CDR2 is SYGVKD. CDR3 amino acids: CAISDPPGTGASSHSGNTIYF. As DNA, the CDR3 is TGTGCCATCAGTGACCCACCCGGGACAGGGGCCTCTTCTCACTCTGGAAACACCATATATTTT.

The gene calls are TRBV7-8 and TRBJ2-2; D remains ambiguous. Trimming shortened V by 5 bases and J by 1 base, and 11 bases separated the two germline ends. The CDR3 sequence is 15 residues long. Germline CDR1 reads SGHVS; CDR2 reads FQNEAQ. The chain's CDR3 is CASSPRVLNTGELFF. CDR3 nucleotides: TGTGCCAGCAGCCCCCGGGTTCTGAACACCGGGGAGCTGTTTTTT.

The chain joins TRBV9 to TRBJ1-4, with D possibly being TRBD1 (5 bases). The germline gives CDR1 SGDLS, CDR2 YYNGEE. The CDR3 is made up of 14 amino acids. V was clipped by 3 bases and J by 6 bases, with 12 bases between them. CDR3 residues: CASSAAQVHEKLFF. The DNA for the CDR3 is TGTGCCAGCAGCGCAGCACAGGTTCATGAAAAACTGTTTTTT.

The CDR3 sequence: CASRLEGRTDTQYF. CDR3 DNA sequence: TGTGCCAGCAGGTTGGAGGGGCGCACAGATACGCAGTATTTT. The chain has TRBV6-5 and TRBJ2-3, with D possibly TRBD2 on 6 matching bases. Germline CDR1 reads MNHEY; CDR2 reads SVGAGI. This CDR3 is built from 14 residues. Between the trimmed V and J ends, which lost 6 bases and 1 base, there was a span of 11 bases.

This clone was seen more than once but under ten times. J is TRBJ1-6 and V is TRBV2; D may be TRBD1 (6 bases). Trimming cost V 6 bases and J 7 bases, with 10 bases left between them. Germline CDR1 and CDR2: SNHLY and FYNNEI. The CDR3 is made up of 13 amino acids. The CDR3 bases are TGTGCCAGCAGGAGAGGGGGAAATTCACCCCTCCACTTT. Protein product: CASRRGGNSPLHF.

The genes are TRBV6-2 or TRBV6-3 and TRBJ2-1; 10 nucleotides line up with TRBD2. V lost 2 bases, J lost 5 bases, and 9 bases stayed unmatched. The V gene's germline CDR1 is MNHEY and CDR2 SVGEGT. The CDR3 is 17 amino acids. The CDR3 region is CASSYKPTSGLNNEQFF. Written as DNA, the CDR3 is TGTGCCAGCAGTTACAAACCGACTAGCGGGCTAAACAATGAGCAGTTCTTC.

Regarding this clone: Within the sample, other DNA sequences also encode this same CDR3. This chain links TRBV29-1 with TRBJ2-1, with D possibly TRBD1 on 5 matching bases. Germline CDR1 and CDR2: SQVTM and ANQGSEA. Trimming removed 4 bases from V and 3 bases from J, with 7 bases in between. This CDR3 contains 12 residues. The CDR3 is CSVGQGYNEQFF. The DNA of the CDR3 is TGCAGCGTTGGCCAGGGCTACAATGAGCAGTTCTTC.

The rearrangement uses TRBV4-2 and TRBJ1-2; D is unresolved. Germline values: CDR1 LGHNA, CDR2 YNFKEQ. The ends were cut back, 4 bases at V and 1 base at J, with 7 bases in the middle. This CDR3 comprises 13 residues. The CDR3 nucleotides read TGTGCCAGCAGCCGAGGATATAACTATGGCTACACCTTC. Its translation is CASSRGYNYGYTF.

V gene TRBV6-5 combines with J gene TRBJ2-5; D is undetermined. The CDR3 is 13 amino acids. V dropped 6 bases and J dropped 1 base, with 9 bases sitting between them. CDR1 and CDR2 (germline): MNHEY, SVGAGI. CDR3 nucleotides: TGTGCCAGCAGACCCTCGGGCCAAGAGACCCAGTACTTC. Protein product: CASRPSGQETQYF.

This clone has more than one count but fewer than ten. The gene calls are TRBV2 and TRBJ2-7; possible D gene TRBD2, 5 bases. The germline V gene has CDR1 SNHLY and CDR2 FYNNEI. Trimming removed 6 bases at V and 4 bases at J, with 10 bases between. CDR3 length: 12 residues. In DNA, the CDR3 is TGTGCCAGCAGGAGGACTGAGTACGAGCAGTACTTC. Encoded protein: CASRRTEYEQYF. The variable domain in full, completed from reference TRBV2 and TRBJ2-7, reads EPEVTQTPSHQVTQMGQEVILRCVPISNHLYFYWYRQILGQKVEFLVSFYNNEISEKSEIFDDQFSVERPDGSNFTLKIRSTKLEDSAMYFCASRRTEYEQYFGPGTRLTVT.

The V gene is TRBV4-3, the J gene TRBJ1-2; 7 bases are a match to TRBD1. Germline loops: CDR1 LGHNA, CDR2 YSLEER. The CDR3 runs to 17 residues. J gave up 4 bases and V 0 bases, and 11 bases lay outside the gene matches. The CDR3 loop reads CASSQEGQRFSPYGYTF. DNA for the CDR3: TGCGCCAGCAGCCAAGAGGGACAGAGGTTTTCTCCCTATGGCTACACCTTC.

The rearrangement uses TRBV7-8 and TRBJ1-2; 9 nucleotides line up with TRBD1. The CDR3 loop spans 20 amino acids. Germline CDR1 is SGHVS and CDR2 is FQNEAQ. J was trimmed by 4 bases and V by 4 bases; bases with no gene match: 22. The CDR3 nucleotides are TGTGCCAGCAGCTCCACCGGGACAGGGTACTCGCTGGACCCTAGCTATGGCTACACCTTC. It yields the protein CASSSTGTGYSLDPSYGYTF.

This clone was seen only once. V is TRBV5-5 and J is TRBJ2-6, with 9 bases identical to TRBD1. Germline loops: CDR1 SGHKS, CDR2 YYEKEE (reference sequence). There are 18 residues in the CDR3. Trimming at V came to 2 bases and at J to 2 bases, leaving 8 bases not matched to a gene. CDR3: CASSFLPQGATGANVLTF. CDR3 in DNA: TGTGCCAGCAGCTTCCTCCCACAGGGGGCGACTGGGGCCAACGTCCTGACTTTC.

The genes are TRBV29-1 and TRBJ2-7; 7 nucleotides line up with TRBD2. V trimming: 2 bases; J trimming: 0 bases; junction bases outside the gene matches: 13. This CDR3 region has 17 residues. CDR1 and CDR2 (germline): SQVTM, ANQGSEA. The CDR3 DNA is TGCAGCGTTGAACGCACTGGCGGGAGTGGGAGCTCCTACGAGCAGTACTTC. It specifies CSVERTGGSGSSYEQYF.

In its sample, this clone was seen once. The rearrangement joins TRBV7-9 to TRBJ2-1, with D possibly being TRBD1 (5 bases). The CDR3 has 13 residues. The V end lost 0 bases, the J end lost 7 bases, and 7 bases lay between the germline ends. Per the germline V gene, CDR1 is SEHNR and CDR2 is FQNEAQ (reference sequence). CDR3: CASSLAGVNEQFF. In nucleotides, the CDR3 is TGTGCCAGCAGCTTAGCAGGGGTGAATGAGCAGTTCTTC.

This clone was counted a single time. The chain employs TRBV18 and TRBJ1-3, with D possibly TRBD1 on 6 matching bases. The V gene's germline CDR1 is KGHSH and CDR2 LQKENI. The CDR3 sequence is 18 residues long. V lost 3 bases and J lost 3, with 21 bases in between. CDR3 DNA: TGTGCCAGCTCACCTAACCCGTGGGTCGGGACACATGGAAACACCATATATTTT. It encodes CASSPNPWVGTHGNTIYF.

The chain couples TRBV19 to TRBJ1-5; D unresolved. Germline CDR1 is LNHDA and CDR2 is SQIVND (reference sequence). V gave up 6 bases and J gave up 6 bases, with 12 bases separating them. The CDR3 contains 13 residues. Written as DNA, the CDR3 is TGTGCCAGTAGAAGGTTGGGGAGTCAGCCCCAGCATTTT. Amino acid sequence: CASRRLGSQPQHF.

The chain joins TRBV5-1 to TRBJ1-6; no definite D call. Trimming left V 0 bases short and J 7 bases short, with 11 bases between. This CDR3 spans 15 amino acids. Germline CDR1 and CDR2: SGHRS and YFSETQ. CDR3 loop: CASSLEPGDNSPLHF. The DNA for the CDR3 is TGCGCCAGCAGCTTGGAACCGGGAGACAATTCACCCCTCCACTTT. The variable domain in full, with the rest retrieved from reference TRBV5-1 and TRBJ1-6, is KAGVTQTPRYLIKTRGQQVTLSCSPISGHRSVSWYQQTPGQGLQFLFEYFSETQRNKGNFPGRFSGRQFSNSRSEMNVSTLELGDSALYLCASSLEPGDNSPLHFGNGTRLTVT.

For the CDR3, the DNA is TGTGCCAGCACAGGTAACACAGATACGCAGTATTTT. Protein sequence: CASTGNTDTQYF. The chain joins TRBV28 to TRBJ2-3; D ambiguous. V was clipped by 7 bases and J by 2 bases, with 7 bases between them. The CDR3 covers 12 residues. From germline, CDR1 is MDHEN and CDR2 SYDVKM.